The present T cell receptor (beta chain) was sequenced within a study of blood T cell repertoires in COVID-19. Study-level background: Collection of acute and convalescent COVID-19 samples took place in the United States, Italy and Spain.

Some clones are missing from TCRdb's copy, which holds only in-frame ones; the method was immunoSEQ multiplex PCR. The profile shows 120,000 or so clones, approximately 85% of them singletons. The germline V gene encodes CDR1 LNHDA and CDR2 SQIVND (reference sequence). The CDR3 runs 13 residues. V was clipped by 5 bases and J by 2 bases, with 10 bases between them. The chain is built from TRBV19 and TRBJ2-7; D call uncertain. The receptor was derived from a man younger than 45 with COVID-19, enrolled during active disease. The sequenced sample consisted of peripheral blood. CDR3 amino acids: CASSARRTYEQYF. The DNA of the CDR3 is TGTGCCAGTAGTGCGAGAAGAACCTACGAGCAGTACTTC.